A single sample is the source of the 27 T cell receptor beta chains below, sequenced in a study of blood T cell repertoires in COVID-19. Repertoires were generated with immunoSEQ multiplex PCR, while TCRdb's copy carries only in-frame clones and drops some. The sample has 95,000 to 150,000 clones; more than 70% are singletons. Sequencing was done on a sample of peripheral blood. The receptor set was obtained from a man older than 75 with active or convalescent COVID-19.

The rearrangement links TRBV5-1 to TRBJ1-3; no firm D call. CDR3 length: 15 residues. The V gene lost 4 bases and the J gene lost 0 bases, with 11 bases spanning the gap. Germline values: CDR1 SGHRS, CDR2 YFSETQ. The CDR3, as DNA: TGCGCCAGCAGCCTCGCAGGTGTCTCTGGAAACACCATATATTTT. Residues: CASSLAGVSGNTIYF.

The chain carries TRBV7-2 and TRBJ2-1; TRBD1 is a possible D gene (7 bases). This CDR3 comprises 16 residues. Trimming took off 3 bases at V and 7 bases at J, with 19 bases between the two ends. Germline V gene data show CDR1 as SGHTA and CDR2 as FQGNSA. The CDR3 coding sequence is TGTGCCAGCAGCTTTGGGTTTCGGGGGACAGCAAATGAGCAGTTCTTC. As protein: CASSFGFRGTANEQFF.

The rearrangement joins TRBV7-2 to TRBJ2-7; TRBD2 agrees at 8 bases. CDR3 length: 15 amino acids. The germline gives CDR1 SGHTA, CDR2 FQGNSA. With V trimmed by 0 bases and J by 2 bases, 3 bases remained unmatched. CDR3 sequence reads: CASSLARGGAYEQYF. The CDR3 region has the DNA TGTGCCAGCAGCTTAGCTCGGGGGGGAGCCTACGAGCAGTACTTC.

The V gene is TRBV3-1 (or the pseudogene TRBV3-2), the J gene TRBJ2-2; D is unresolved. Trimming left V 3 bases short and J 0 bases short, with 5 bases between. Germline CDR1 LGHDT, CDR2 YNNKEL (reference sequence). The CDR3 extends over 14 amino acids. The DNA for the CDR3 is TGTGCCAGCAGCCATTTTACGAACACCGGGGAGCTGTTTTTT. It codes for CASSHFTNTGELFF.

V gene TRBV14 combines with J gene TRBJ2-7; possibly TRBD2 for D (6 bases). V was cut by 6 bases and J by 0 bases, with 12 bases left in between. Germline V gene lookup returns CDR1 SGHDN and CDR2 FVKESK. This CDR3 is 14 amino acids long. CDR3 sequence (DNA): TGTGCCAGCAGGCGGGACGGGAGCTCCTACGAGCAGTACTTC. Its protein is CASRRDGSSYEQYF.

The chain employs TRBV4-1 and TRBJ2-3; perhaps TRBD1 as D (5 bases). V lost 4 bases and J lost 3, with 8 bases in between. Germline V CDR1 and CDR2: MGHRA, YSYEKL. This CDR3 contains 13 residues. This CDR3 is CASSLPGTDTQYF. The CDR3 coding sequence is TGCGCCAGCAGCCTGCCAGGGACAGATACGCAGTATTTT.

The chain uses TRBV9 and TRBJ2-1; TRBD2 matches 7 bases. This CDR3 is built from 14 residues. The germline gives CDR1 SGDLS, CDR2 YYNGEE. The J segment lost 8 bases and the V segment lost 2 bases, leaving 7 bases of the junction unmatched. Here the CDR3 DNA reads TGTGCCAGCAGCGTTAGCGGGCTCAGGGATGAGCAGTTCTTC. Encoded protein: CASSVSGLRDEQFF.

CDR3 DNA: TGTGCCATCAGTGAGTCGACTCCGCAAGAGACCCAGTACTTC. Translation gives CAISESTPQETQYF. This chain connects TRBV10-3 to TRBJ2-5; D is unclear. CDR1 ENHRY and CDR2 SYGVKD come from the germline V gene. The length of the CDR3 is 14 residues. The germline V and J ends were trimmed by 0 bases and 2 bases, with 7 bases remaining between them.

The rearrangement links TRBV7-8 to TRBJ2-2; D perhaps matches TRBD1 (6 bases). This CDR3 has 14 residues. Deletions cut 5 bases from V and 5 bases from J, with 12 bases between. Looked up from germline, CDR1 is SGHVS and CDR2 is FQNEAQ. In DNA, the CDR3 is TGTGCCAGCAGCAACTCGCAGGGGACCGGGGAGCTGTTTTTT. Translation gives CASSNSQGTGELFF.

The CDR3 is CAISPSTSGHEQYF. The CDR3 DNA reads TGTGCCATCAGCCCTTCGACTAGCGGTCACGAGCAGTACTTC. This chain links TRBV10-3 with TRBJ2-7, with TRBD2 matching over 9 bases. The CDR3 is made up of 14 amino acids. CDR1 is ENHRY and CDR2 is SYGVKD in the germline V gene. V was pared by 6 bases and J by 5 bases, with 8 bases of the junction left unmatched.

The CDR3 loop reads CASSQDTEGKLFF. The CDR3 bases are TGCGCCAGCAGCCAAGATACGGAGGGGAAACTGTTTTTT. The chain carries TRBV4-1 and TRBJ1-4; maybe TRBD1 (5 bases). The V and J ends lost 0 bases and 11 bases respectively, with 10 bases between them. CDR3 size: 13 residues. Per germline, CDR1 MGHRA and CDR2 YSYEKL.

The chain has TRBV7-2 and TRBJ2-3, with a possible D match to TRBD2 (6 bases). The CDR3 has 15 amino acids. The V gene's germline CDR1 is SGHTA and CDR2 FQGNSA. V lost 1 base and J 6 bases, leaving 14 bases between the germline ends. The CDR3 coding sequence is TGTGCCAGCAGCTTAGTGGGCGGGGCCGTCGATACGCAGTATTTT. Protein sequence: CASSLVGGAVDTQYF. The whole variable domain, filled in from reference TRBV7-2 and TRBJ2-3, reads GAGVSQSPSNKVTEKGKDVELRCDPISGHTALYWYRQSLGQGLEFLIYFQGNSAPDKSGLPSDRFSAERTGGSVSTLTIQRTQQEDSAVYLCASSLVGGAVDTQYFGPGTRLTVL.

V is TRBV6-2 or TRBV6-3 and J is TRBJ1-1, with D possibly being TRBD1 (5 bases). Germline CDR1 reads MNHEY; CDR2 reads SVGEGT. V lost 4 bases and J 5 bases, leaving 17 bases between the germline ends. The CDR3 spans 15 residues. The CDR3 spells CASSFRGGEGTEAFF. CDR3 DNA: TGTGCCAGCAGTTTCCGGGGAGGGGAAGGGACTGAAGCTTTCTTT.

The V and J genes are TRBV10-3 and TRBJ1-5; TRBD1 is a possible D gene (6 bases). V was clipped by 4 bases and J by 5 bases, with 21 bases between them. CDR1 is ENHRY and CDR2 is SYGVKD in the germline V gene. This CDR3 has 17 amino acids. For the CDR3, the DNA is TGTGCCATCAGTGGGTCGCGGACAGCCGGTAAGGATCAGCCCCAGCATTTT. Translation gives CAISGSRTAGKDQPQHF.

In its sample, this clone was seen once. The rearrangement joins TRBV27 to TRBJ1-1; perhaps TRBD1 as D (6 bases). The CDR3 runs 14 residues. CDR1 is MNHEY, CDR2 SMNVEV, per germline (reference sequence). V lost 5 bases, J lost 0 bases, and 10 bases lay in between. The CDR3 spells CASSPQGLNTEAFF. CDR3 nucleotides: TGTGCCAGCAGTCCACAGGGCTTGAACACTGAAGCTTTCTTT.

This clone has only a few counts. The chain employs TRBV19 and TRBJ1-2; D is perhaps TRBD1 (6 bases). Looked up from germline, CDR1 is LNHDA and CDR2 is SQIVND (reference sequence). The CDR3 is 13 amino acids. The germline V and J ends were trimmed by 0 bases and 6 bases, with 8 bases remaining between them. The CDR3 protein is CASSIDPGDGYTF. As DNA, the CDR3 is TGTGCCAGTAGTATAGATCCAGGGGATGGCTACACCTTC.

This chain connects TRBV19 to TRBJ1-5; D is unresolved. The germline gives CDR1 LNHDA, CDR2 SQIVND (reference sequence). Trimming took 8 bases from V and 9 from J, leaving 14 bases between them. The CDR3 runs 12 residues. The CDR3 region is CASAEARGPQHF. CDR3 in DNA: TGTGCCAGTGCGGAGGCTCGGGGGCCCCAGCATTTT.

This clone was counted once. At one end, the junction sequence differs from germline, possibly due to a read error. V is TRBV6-2 or TRBV6-3 and J is TRBJ2-5; TRBD2 might be the D (5 bases). The CDR3 has 13 amino acids. Germline CDR1 reads MNHEY; CDR2 reads SVGEGT. The CDR3 loop reads CASNYPGIETQYF. CDR3 sequence (DNA): TGTGCCAGCAATTACCCCGGGATTGAGACCCAGTACTTC.

The chain carries TRBV3-1 (or the pseudogene TRBV3-2) and TRBJ2-7; 7 bases are a match to TRBD1. V trimming: 1 base; J trimming: 3 bases; junction bases outside the gene matches: 21. The CDR3 runs 20 residues. Germline V lookup: CDR1 LGHDT, CDR2 YNNKEL (reference sequence). The CDR3 reads CASSQAQGTASSPTVYEQYF. CDR3 in DNA: TGTGCCAGCAGCCAAGCTCAGGGGACAGCCTCTTCTCCAACGGTCTACGAGCAGTACTTC.

This chain joins TRBV7-8 and TRBJ2-5, with 9 bases aligning to TRBD1. Trimming cost V 6 bases and J 4 bases; bases outside gene matches: 3. Per the germline V gene, CDR1 is SGHVS and CDR2 is FQNEAQ. The CDR3 spans 13 residues. CDR3 protein: CASRGTGLETQYF. For the CDR3, the DNA is TGTGCCAGCAGAGGGACAGGGCTAGAGACCCAGTACTTC. Based on the CDR3 plus reference TRBV7-8 and TRBJ2-5, the full variable domain is GAGVSQSPRYKVAKRGQDVALRCDPISGHVSLFWYQQALGQGPEFLTYFQNEAQLDKSGLPSDRFFAERPEGSVSTLKIQRTQQEDSAVYLCASRGTGLETQYFGPGTRLLVL.

The rearrangement joins TRBV5-8 to TRBJ1-2; 8 nucleotides match TRBD1. From germline, CDR1 is SGHTS and CDR2 YDEGEE. The CDR3 runs to 12 residues. After removal of 4 bases from V and 6 bases from J, the junction contained 2 bases not matched to a gene. CDR3 protein: CASSRDRHGYTF. CDR3 in DNA: TGTGCCAGCAGCAGGGACAGGCATGGCTACACCTTC. Full variable domain (rest looked up from reference TRBV5-8 and TRBJ1-2): EAGVTQSPTHLIKTRGQQATLRCSPISGHTSVYWYQQALGLGLQFLLWYDEGEERNRGNFPPRFSGRQFPNYSSELNVNALELEDSALYLCASSRDRHGYTFGSGTRLTVV.

The V call is TRBV10-3, the J call TRBJ1-1; D uncertain. Looked up from germline, CDR1 is ENHRY and CDR2 is SYGVKD. V lost 0 bases and J lost 10, with 12 bases in between. The CDR3 is 13 amino acids. In DNA form, the CDR3 reads TGTGCCATCAGTGAGTCGGTGGGGAGCCTAGCTTTCTTT. This codes for CAISESVGSLAFF.

The chain employs TRBV14 and TRBJ2-1, with 8 bases fitting TRBD2. After removal of 1 base from V and 2 bases from J, the junction contained 4 bases not matched to a gene. The germline V gene has CDR1 SGHDN and CDR2 FVKESK. CDR3 length: 16 residues. The CDR3 spells CASSQARGEAYNEQFF. The CDR3 DNA is TGTGCCAGCAGCCAAGCGCGGGGGGAAGCCTACAATGAGCAGTTCTTC.

The rearrangement joins TRBV18 to TRBJ2-1; 7 bases align to TRBD1. J lost 5 bases, V lost 2 bases, and 3 bases had no gene match. Germline V CDR1 and CDR2: KGHSH, LQKENI. This CDR3 has 14 amino acids. This CDR3 is CASSPWQGDNEQFF. CDR3 DNA sequence: TGTGCCAGCTCACCATGGCAGGGGGACAATGAGCAGTTCTTC.

The gene calls are TRBV5-5 and TRBJ2-7; 8 nucleotides agree with TRBD1. The CDR3 runs to 13 residues. V lost 5 bases and J lost 2; bases outside the gene matches: 3. Germline V CDR1 and CDR2: SGHKS, YYEKEE (reference sequence). The chain's CDR3 is CASSRTGPYEQYF. The CDR3 DNA reads as TGTGCCAGCAGTAGGACAGGGCCCTACGAGCAGTACTTC.

The rearrangement joins TRBV28 to TRBJ2-7, with 11 bases lining up with TRBD2. The CDR3 spans 16 residues. Germline assignment: CDR1 MDHEN and CDR2 SYDVKM. The junction had 9 bases not matched to a gene; V was cut back by 4 bases and J by 4 bases. The CDR3 is CASSSSGTSGKYEQYF. The CDR3 DNA sequence: TGTGCCAGCAGTTCCTCCGGGACTAGCGGTAAATACGAGCAGTACTTC.

The chain uses TRBV3-1 (or the pseudogene TRBV3-2) and TRBJ2-1, with a weak D call TRBD2 (5 bases). Trimming shortened V by 7 bases and J by 9 bases, and 16 bases separated the two germline ends. CDR1 LGHDT and CDR2 YNNKEL come from the germline V gene (reference sequence). The CDR3 extends over 13 amino acids. CDR3: CASILSSVREQFF. As DNA, the CDR3 is TGTGCCAGCATCCTGAGTAGCGTCCGTGAGCAGTTCTTC.